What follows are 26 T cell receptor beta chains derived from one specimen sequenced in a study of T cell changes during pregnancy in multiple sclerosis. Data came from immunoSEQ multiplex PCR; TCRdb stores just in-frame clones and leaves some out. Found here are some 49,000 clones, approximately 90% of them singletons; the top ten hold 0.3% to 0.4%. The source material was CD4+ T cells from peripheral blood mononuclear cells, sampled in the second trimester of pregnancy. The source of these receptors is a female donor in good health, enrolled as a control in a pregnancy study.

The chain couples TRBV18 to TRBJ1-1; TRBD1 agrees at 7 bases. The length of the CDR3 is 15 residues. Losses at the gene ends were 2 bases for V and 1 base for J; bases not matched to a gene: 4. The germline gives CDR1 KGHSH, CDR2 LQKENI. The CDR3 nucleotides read TGTGCCAGCTCACCAAATGGACAGGAGAACACTGAAGCTTTCTTT. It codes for CASSPNGQENTEAFF.

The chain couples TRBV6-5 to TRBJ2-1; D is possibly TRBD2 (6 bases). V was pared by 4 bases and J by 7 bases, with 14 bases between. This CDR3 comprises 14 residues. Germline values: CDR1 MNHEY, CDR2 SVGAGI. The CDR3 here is CASSWRRGRNEQFF. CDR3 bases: TGTGCCAGCAGTTGGAGGCGGGGAAGGAATGAGCAGTTCTTC.

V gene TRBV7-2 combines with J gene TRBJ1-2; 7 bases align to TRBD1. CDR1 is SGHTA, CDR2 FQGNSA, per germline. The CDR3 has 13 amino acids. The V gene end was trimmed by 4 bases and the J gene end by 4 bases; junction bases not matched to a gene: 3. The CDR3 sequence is CASSWGQSYGYTF. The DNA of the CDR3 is TGTGCCAGCAGCTGGGGACAGAGCTATGGCTACACCTTC.

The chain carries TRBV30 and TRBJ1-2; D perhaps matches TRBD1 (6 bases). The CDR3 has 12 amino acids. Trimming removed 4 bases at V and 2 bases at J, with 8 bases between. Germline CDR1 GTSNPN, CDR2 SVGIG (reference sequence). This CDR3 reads CAWTGANYGYTF. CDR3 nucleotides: TGTGCCTGGACAGGGGCCAACTATGGCTACACCTTC.

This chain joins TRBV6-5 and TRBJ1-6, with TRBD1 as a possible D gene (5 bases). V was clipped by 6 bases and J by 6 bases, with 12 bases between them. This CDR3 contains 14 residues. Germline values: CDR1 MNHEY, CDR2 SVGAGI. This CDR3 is CASRLQGRNSPLHF. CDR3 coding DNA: TGTGCCAGCAGACTCCAGGGTCGTAATTCACCCCTCCACTTT.

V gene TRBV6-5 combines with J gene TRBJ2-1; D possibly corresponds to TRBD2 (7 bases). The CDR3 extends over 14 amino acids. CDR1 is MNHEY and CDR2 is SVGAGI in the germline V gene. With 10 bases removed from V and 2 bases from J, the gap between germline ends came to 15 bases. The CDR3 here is CATGSGGPYNEQFF. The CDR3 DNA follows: TGTGCCACGGGGTCGGGGGGCCCCTACAATGAGCAGTTCTTC.

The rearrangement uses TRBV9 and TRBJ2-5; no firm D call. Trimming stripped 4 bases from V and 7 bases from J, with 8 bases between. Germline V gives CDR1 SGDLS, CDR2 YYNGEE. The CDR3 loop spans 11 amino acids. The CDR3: CASSLGGTQYF. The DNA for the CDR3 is TGTGCCAGCAGCCTCGGTGGGACCCAGTACTTC.

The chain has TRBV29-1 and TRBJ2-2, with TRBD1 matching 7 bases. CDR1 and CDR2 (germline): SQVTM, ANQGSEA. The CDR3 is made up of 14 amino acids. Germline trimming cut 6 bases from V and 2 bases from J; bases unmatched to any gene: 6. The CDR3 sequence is CSVFRQGNTGELFF. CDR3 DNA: TGCAGCGTATTTCGACAGGGTAACACCGGGGAGCTGTTTTTT.

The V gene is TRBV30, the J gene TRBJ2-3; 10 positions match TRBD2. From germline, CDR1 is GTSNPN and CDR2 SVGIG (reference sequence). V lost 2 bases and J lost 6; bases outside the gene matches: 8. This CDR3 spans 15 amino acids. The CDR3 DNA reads TGTGCCTGGAGTCTGAGCGGGGGGGGCGGGGATACGCAGTATTTT. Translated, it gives CAWSLSGGGGDTQYF.

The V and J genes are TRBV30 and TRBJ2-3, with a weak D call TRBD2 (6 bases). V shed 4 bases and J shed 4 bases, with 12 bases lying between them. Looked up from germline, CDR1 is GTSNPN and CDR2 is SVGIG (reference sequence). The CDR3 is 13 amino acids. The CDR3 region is CAWIVTGADTQYF. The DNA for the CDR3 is TGTGCCTGGATAGTCACGGGGGCAGATACGCAGTATTTT.

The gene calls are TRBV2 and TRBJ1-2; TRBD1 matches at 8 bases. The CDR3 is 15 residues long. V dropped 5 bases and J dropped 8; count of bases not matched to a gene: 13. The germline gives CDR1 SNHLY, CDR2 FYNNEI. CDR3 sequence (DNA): TGTGCCAGCAGTTACTCGACAGGGGAGGTTGGAGGCTACACCTTC. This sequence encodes CASSYSTGEVGGYTF. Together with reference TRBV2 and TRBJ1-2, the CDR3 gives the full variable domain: EPEVTQTPSHQVTQMGQEVILRCVPISNHLYFYWYRQILGQKVEFLVSFYNNEISEKSEIFDDQFSVERPDGSNFTLKIRSTKLEDSAMYFCASSYSTGEVGGYTFGSGTRLTVV.

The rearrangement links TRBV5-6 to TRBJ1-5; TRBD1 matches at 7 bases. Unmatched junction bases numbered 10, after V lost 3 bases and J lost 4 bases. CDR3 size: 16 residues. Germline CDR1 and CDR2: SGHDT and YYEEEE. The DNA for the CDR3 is TGTGCCAGCAGCTCGGTTCGACAGGGTGGAAATCAGCCCCAGCATTTT. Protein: CASSSVRQGGNQPQHF.

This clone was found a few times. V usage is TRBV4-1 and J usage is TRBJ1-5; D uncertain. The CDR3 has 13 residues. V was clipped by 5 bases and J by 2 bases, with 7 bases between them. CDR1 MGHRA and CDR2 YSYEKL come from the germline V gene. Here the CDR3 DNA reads TGCGCCAGCAGCTTATATGGCAATCAGCCCCAGCATTTT. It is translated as CASSLYGNQPQHF.

DNA for the CDR3: TGTGCCAGCAGCTTGCAACCCGGACAGGGAATCGATGGCTACACCTTC. Its protein product is CASSLQPGQGIDGYTF. The genes are TRBV5-5 and TRBJ1-2; 8 nucleotides align to TRBD1. CDR1 SGHKS and CDR2 YYEKEE come from the germline V gene (reference sequence). This CDR3 is 16 amino acids long. V lost 1 base, J lost 6 bases, and 11 bases stayed unmatched.

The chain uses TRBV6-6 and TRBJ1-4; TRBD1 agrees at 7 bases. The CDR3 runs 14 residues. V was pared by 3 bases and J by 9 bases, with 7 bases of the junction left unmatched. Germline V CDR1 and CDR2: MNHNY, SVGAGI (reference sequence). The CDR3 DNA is TGTGCCAGCAGTTATGAGGCAGGGGGACAAAAACTGTTTTTT. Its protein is CASSYEAGGQKLFF.

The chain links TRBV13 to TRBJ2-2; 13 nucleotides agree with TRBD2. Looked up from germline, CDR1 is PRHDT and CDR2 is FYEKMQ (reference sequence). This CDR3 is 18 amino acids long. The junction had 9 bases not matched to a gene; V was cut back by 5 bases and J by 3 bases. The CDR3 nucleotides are TGTGCCAGCAGCGTACTAGCGGGGGGGCCGGTTTACACCGGGGAGCTGTTTTTT. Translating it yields CASSVLAGGPVYTGELFF.

The CDR3 bases are TGTGCCTGGAGTGTATTAAGGGGCTCCGAGCAGTACTTC. Translating it yields CAWSVLRGSEQYF. This chain links TRBV30 with TRBJ2-7; a weak D match, TRBD1 (5 bases). Germline V CDR1 and CDR2: GTSNPN, SVGIG (reference sequence). The CDR3 runs to 13 residues. Trimming took 0 bases from V and 6 from J, leaving 12 bases between them.

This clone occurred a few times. The chain's CDR3 is CASSQPLRHGNTEAFF. CDR3 nucleotide sequence: TGCGCCAGCAGCCAACCCCTTCGACACGGGAACACTGAAGCTTTCTTT. The chain has TRBV4-1 and TRBJ1-1, with no clear D. The germline CDR1 and CDR2 sequences are MGHRA and YSYEKL. CDR3 length: 16 residues. Trimming took 2 bases from V and 1 from J, leaving 14 bases between them.

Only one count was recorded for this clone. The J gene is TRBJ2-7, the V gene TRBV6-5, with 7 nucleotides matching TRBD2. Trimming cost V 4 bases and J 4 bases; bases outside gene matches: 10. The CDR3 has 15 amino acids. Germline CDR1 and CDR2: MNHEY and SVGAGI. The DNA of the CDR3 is TGTGCCAGCAGTTCCCCGCGGGGACTAAGTTACGAGCAGTACTTC. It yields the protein CASSSPRGLSYEQYF.

CDR3 sequence: CASSLLTGGYEQYF. In nucleotides, the CDR3 is TGCGCCAGCAGCCTACTGACAGGGGGCTACGAGCAGTACTTC. J is TRBJ2-7 and V is TRBV5-1; the match to TRBD1 covers 9 bases. V lost 4 bases, J lost 3 bases, and 5 bases stayed unmatched. The germline V gene has CDR1 SGHRS and CDR2 YFSETQ. The CDR3 totals 14 residues.

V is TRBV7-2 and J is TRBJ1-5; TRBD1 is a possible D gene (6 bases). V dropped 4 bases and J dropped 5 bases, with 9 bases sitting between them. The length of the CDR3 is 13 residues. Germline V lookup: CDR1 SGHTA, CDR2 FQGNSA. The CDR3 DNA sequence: TGTGCCAGCAGCTCGGACAGATATCAGCCCCAGCATTTT. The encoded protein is CASSSDRYQPQHF.

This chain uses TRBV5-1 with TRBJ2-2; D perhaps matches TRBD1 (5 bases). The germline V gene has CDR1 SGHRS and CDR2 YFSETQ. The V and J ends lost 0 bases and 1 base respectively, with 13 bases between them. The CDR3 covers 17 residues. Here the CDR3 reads CASSLGARVRNTGELFF. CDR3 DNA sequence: TGCGCCAGCAGCTTGGGGGCCAGGGTCAGGAACACCGGGGAGCTGTTTTTT.

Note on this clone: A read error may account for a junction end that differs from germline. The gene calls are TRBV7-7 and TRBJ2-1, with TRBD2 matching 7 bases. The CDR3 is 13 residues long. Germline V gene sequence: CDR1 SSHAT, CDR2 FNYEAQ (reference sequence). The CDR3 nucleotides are TGTGCTAGCAGCTTAGCGGGTGGGCAGGAGCAGTTCTTC. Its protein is CASSLAGGQEQFF.

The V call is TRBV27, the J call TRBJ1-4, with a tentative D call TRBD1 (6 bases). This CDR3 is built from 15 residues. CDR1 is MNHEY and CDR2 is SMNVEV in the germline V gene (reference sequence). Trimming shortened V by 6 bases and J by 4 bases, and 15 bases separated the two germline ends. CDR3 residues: CASSPGVGYNEKLFF. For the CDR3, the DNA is TGTGCCAGCAGCCCAGGGGTTGGGTATAATGAAAAACTGTTTTTT. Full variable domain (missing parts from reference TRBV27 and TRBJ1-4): EAQVTQNPRYLITVTGKKLTVTCSQNMNHEYMSWYRQDPGLGLRQIYYSMNVEVTDKGDVPEGYKVSRKEKRNFPLILESPSPNQTSLYFCASSPGVGYNEKLFFGSGTQLSVL.

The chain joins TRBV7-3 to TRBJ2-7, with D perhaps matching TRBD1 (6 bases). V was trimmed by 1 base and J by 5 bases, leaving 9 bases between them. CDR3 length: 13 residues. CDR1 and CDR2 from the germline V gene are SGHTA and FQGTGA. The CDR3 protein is CASSLRGGDEQYF. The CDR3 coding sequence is TGTGCCAGCAGCTTAAGAGGGGGTGACGAGCAGTACTTC.

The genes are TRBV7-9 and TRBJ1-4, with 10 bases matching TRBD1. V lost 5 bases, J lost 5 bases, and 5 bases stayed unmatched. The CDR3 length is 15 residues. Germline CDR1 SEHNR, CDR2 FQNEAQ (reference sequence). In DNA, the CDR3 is TGTGCCAGCAGCCCCCGGGACAGGGGCAATGAAAAACTGTTTTTT. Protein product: CASSPRDRGNEKLFF.